Detailed here is one TCR beta chain. Antigen unknown. Germline CDR1 reads MRHNA; CDR2 reads SNTAGT. V lost 2 bases, J lost 8 bases, and 16 bases lay in between. The CDR3 length is 15 residues. This sample is drawn from a study of read filtering for tumor transcriptome and immune sequencing. Study as a whole: Among patients, approximately 17 were male and 15 or so female, aged about 47 to 85 (mean about 66). Revised staging placed 8 or 9 patients in R-ISS I, about 17 in II, 6 or 7 in III. Overall study results and limits: IR-seq captured clonotypes deeper and more reliably than RNA-seq. This fraction held mixed bone marrow immune cells after CD138-negative sorting.

This library used roughly 370 ng RNA and molecular barcoded adaptors spanning alpha/delta and beta/gamma chains. TCRdb used MiXCR to reprocess the reads, holding one entry per CDR3 protein. Counted here are 48,000 or so distinct CDR3 sequences, about 19% occurring once; the ten biggest clones make up 15%. V is TRBV6-4 and J is TRBJ2-1; D may be TRBD2 (6 bases). The sample consisted of a population of CD138-negative cells sorted from bone marrow. This receptor was identified in a donor aged 40 or older with multiple myeloma. The CDR3 region is CASSDRLARADEQFF. CDR3 bases: TGTGCCAGCAGTGACAGGCTAGCGAGAGCGGATGAGCAGTTCTTC.